What follows are 21 T cell receptor beta chains derived from one specimen sequenced in a study of T cell responses to AZD1222 COVID-19 vaccine. Data came from immunoSEQ multiplex PCR; TCRdb stores just in-frame clones and leaves some out. This table has 95,000 to 150,000 clones, 70% to 85% appearing once. The sequences come from peripheral blood, collected 28 days after the second AZD1222 dose. Receptor source: an adult who received the AZD1222 COVID-19 vaccine.

This clone showed up just once. The rearrangement links TRBV3-1 (or the pseudogene TRBV3-2) to TRBJ1-2; unclear D gene. The germline CDR1 and CDR2 sequences are LGHDT and YNNKEL (reference sequence). The ends were cut back, 4 bases at V and 6 bases at J, with 6 bases in the middle. This CDR3 is built from 11 residues. Here the CDR3 reads CASSPGHGYTF. CDR3 in DNA: TGTGCCAGCAGCCCTGGCCATGGCTACACCTTC.

Notes on this clone: The sample carries other DNA sequences with the same CDR3. V usage is TRBV7-3 and J usage is TRBJ1-1; D is unresolved. CDR1 is SGHTA and CDR2 is FQGTGA in the germline V gene. This CDR3 is 15 amino acids long. Between the trimmed V and J ends, which lost 5 bases and 0 bases, there was a span of 13 bases. The chain's CDR3 is CASSPTPGLNTEAFF. For the CDR3, the DNA is TGTGCCAGCAGCCCAACACCGGGCTTGAACACTGAAGCTTTCTTT.

The chain links TRBV29-1 to TRBJ2-7; the D gene is possibly TRBD1 (6 bases). In germline, CDR1 is SQVTM, CDR2 ANQGSEA. This CDR3 has 13 amino acids. Trimming took off 6 bases at V and 6 bases at J, with 18 bases between the two ends. CDR3 sequence: CSVNHQGMSEQYF. The CDR3 DNA reads as TGCAGCGTGAACCATCAGGGGATGTCCGAGCAGTACTTC.

The rearrangement joins TRBV7-9 to TRBJ1-2; D uncertain. Germline CDR1 is SEHNR and CDR2 is FQNEAQ (reference sequence). V was trimmed by 1 base and J by 8 bases, leaving 8 bases between them. The CDR3 spans 12 residues. The CDR3 nucleotides are TGTGCCAGCAGCTTAGAACAGAGGGGCTACACCTTC. Amino acid sequence: CASSLEQRGYTF.

This clone was detected ten times or more. The CDR3 spells CASSLSQGATEAFF. DNA of the CDR3: TGTGCCAGCAGTTTATCACAGGGGGCGACTGAAGCTTTCTTT. V usage is TRBV27 and J usage is TRBJ1-1; 9 bases map to TRBD1. V gave up 0 bases and J gave up 5 bases; unmatched junction bases: 1. This CDR3 contains 14 residues. CDR1 is MNHEY and CDR2 is SMNVEV in the germline V gene (reference sequence).

The chain uses TRBV24-1 and TRBJ1-5; 8 positions match TRBD1. The CDR3 is 16 residues long. Germline values: CDR1 KGHDR, CDR2 SFDVKD. V dropped 2 bases and J dropped 2; count of bases not matched to a gene: 4. In DNA form, the CDR3 reads TGTGCCACCAGTGATTCACAGGGGGGTCGCAATCAGCCCCAGCATTTT. It codes for CATSDSQGGRNQPQHF.

Written as DNA, the CDR3 is TGTGCCAGCAGCTTCGAGGATACGCAGTATTTT. This encodes CASSFEDTQYF. The rearrangement links TRBV5-4 to TRBJ2-3; no firm D call. Germline CDR1 SGHNT, CDR2 YYREEE (reference sequence). The CDR3 has 11 residues. V was cut by 2 bases and J by 6 bases, with 4 bases left in between.

The chain carries TRBV7-9 and TRBJ1-2; D is ambiguous. The CDR3 totals 15 residues. Trimming stripped 0 bases from V and 8 bases from J, with 16 bases between. Germline V gene sequence: CDR1 SEHNR, CDR2 FQNEAQ (reference sequence). The CDR3 loop reads CASSLASAPREGYTF. CDR3 in DNA: TGTGCCAGCAGCTTAGCTAGCGCACCGCGAGAAGGCTACACCTTC.

The chain links TRBV3-1 (or the pseudogene TRBV3-2) to TRBJ2-1; the D gene is possibly TRBD1 (6 bases). CDR3 length equals 15 residues. V dropped 4 bases and J dropped 3 bases, with 13 bases sitting between them. Germline V gives CDR1 LGHDT, CDR2 YNNKEL (reference sequence). The CDR3 DNA reads as TGTGCCAGCAGCCCCGGACAGACAAACTACAATGAGCAGTTCTTC. It encodes CASSPGQTNYNEQFF.

The V and J genes are TRBV4-3 and TRBJ1-2; 7 positions agree with TRBD1. The CDR3 spans 16 residues. The V segment lost 1 base and the J segment 4 bases; nucleotides outside the gene matches: 9. Per the germline V gene, CDR1 is LGHNA and CDR2 is YSLEER. CDR3 amino acids: CASSQGTKGQTYGYTF. The CDR3 DNA sequence: TGCGCCAGCAGCCAAGGGACCAAGGGACAGACCTATGGCTACACCTTC.

The genes are TRBV10-1 and TRBJ2-2; D call uncertain. The germline V gene has CDR1 WNHNN and CDR2 SYGVQD (reference sequence). This CDR3 is built from 11 residues. The germline V and J ends were trimmed by 4 bases and 7 bases, with 4 bases remaining between them. The DNA for the CDR3 is TGCGCCAGCAGTGCCGGCGGGGAGCTGTTTTTT. Its translation is CASSAGGELFF.

The gene calls are TRBV9 and TRBJ1-5, with a tentative D call TRBD1 (5 bases). The CDR3 spans 14 residues. V lost 0 bases, J lost 4 bases, and 8 bases lay in between. Germline V lookup: CDR1 SGDLS, CDR2 YYNGEE. CDR3 DNA: TGTGCCAGCAGCGTAGGTCCAGGGAATCAGCCCCAGCATTTT. Translating it yields CASSVGPGNQPQHF.

This clone was seen a few times. The rearrangement links TRBV5-6 to TRBJ1-1, with D perhaps matching TRBD1 (5 bases). From germline, CDR1 is SGHDT and CDR2 YYEEEE. V was trimmed by 4 bases and J by 0 bases, leaving 10 bases between them. The CDR3 loop spans 14 amino acids. This CDR3 reads CASSPGPMNTEAFF. In nucleotides, the CDR3 is TGTGCCAGCAGCCCGGGACCTATGAACACTGAAGCTTTCTTT.

This rearrangement joins TRBV28 to TRBJ1-5; weak D call: TRBD1 (6 bases). Germline loops: CDR1 MDHEN, CDR2 SYDVKM. Trimming removed 7 bases at V and 0 bases at J, with 19 bases between. The CDR3 extends over 17 amino acids. The CDR3 loop reads CASKITGRTNSNQPQHF. CDR3 DNA sequence: TGTGCCAGCAAAATTACAGGGAGAACTAATAGCAATCAGCCCCAGCATTTT. Drawing the rest from reference TRBV28 and TRBJ1-5, the complete variable domain is DVKVTQSSRYLVKRTGEKVFLECVQDMDHENMFWYRQDPGLGLRLIYFSYDVKMKEKGDIPEGYSVSREKKERFSLILESASTNQTSMYLCASKITGRTNSNQPQHFGDGTRLSIL.

The chain couples TRBV11-2 to TRBJ1-1; no clear D gene. CDR1 is SGHAT and CDR2 is FQNNGV in the germline V gene. The CDR3 sequence is 11 residues long. Trimming took off 0 bases at V and 4 bases at J, with 0 bases between the two ends. CDR3 protein: CASSLDTEAFF. The CDR3 nucleotides are TGTGCCAGCAGCTTAGACACTGAAGCTTTCTTT.

This clone was seen more than once but under ten times. The chain combines TRBV27 with TRBJ2-2; D ambiguous. CDR1 is MNHEY, CDR2 SMNVEV, per germline (reference sequence). This CDR3 region has 15 residues. Trimming left V 2 bases short and J 7 bases short, with 14 bases between. The CDR3, as DNA: TGTGCCAGCAGTTTACAGGTTCCTCGCGGCGGGGAGCTGTTTTTT. This encodes CASSLQVPRGGELFF.

Only a few counts were recorded for this clone. J is TRBJ1-6 and V is TRBV28, with D hard to call. The CDR3 has 14 amino acids. V was trimmed by 5 bases and J by 7 bases, leaving 12 bases between them. Germline loops: CDR1 MDHEN, CDR2 SYDVKM. Here the CDR3 DNA reads TGTGCCAGCAGTCTTAATGTGTGGAATTCACCCCTCCACTTT. The encoded protein is CASSLNVWNSPLHF.

The V and J genes are TRBV6-6 and TRBJ1-2; a possible D gene is TRBD1 (6 bases). V shed 4 bases and J shed 5 bases, with 20 bases lying between them. The CDR3 contains 16 residues. Per germline, CDR1 MNHNY and CDR2 SVGAGI (reference sequence). The CDR3 nucleotides are TGTGCCAGCAGTTTACGGGTGGAGGGGGGGGCGTATGGCTACACCTTC. This translates into CASSLRVEGGAYGYTF.

This chain uses TRBV7-8 with TRBJ1-5, with 8 bases matching TRBD1. J was trimmed by 4 bases and V by 4 bases; bases with no gene match: 3. CDR1 and CDR2 from the germline V gene are SGHVS and FQNEAQ. This CDR3 comprises 14 residues. In nucleotides, the CDR3 is TGTGCCAGCAGCTCCCGGACAGGGAATCAGCCCCAGCATTTT. It yields the protein CASSSRTGNQPQHF.

The chain joins TRBV28 to TRBJ1-3; possibly TRBD1 for D (6 bases). The germline V gene has CDR1 MDHEN and CDR2 SYDVKM. V was clipped by 4 bases and J by 8 bases, with 15 bases between them. This CDR3 spans 14 amino acids. The CDR3 DNA reads as TGTGCCAGCAGTTCCCGACAGGAAGCAGACACCATATATTTT. It codes for CASSSRQEADTIYF. Looking up the rest from reference TRBV28 and TRBJ1-3 gives the full variable domain: DVKVTQSSRYLVKRTGEKVFLECVQDMDHENMFWYRQDPGLGLRLIYFSYDVKMKEKGDIPEGYSVSREKKERFSLILESASTNQTSMYLCASSSRQEADTIYFGEGSWLTVV.

The chain joins TRBV2 to TRBJ2-1; no firm D call. The CDR3 covers 14 residues. Per germline, CDR1 SNHLY and CDR2 FYNNEI. Deletions cut 1 base from V and 4 bases from J, with 8 bases between. The CDR3 loop reads CASSEGSGYNEQFF. The CDR3 bases are TGTGCCAGCAGTGAAGGGTCGGGTTACAATGAGCAGTTCTTC.